This T cell receptor beta chain was captured in a study of cytomegalovirus exposure and HLA in healthy donors. Study-wide results and caveats: The authors considered a cluster of highly shared sequence variants likely to be a sequencing artifact.

The germline gives CDR1 SNHLY, CDR2 FYNNEI. This CDR3 comprises 14 residues. Trimming pared 2 bases from V and 1 base from J, leaving 7 bases between. In regard to this clone: Its antigen is still unknown.

PCR used 60 Vbeta primers and 13 Jbeta primers. Sequencing used immunoSEQ multiplex PCR; TCRdb keeps in-frame clones, though not all of them. The sample yields about 230,000 clones, roughly 78% seen once. The V and J genes are TRBV2 and TRBJ2-3; no firm D call. This clonotype was obtained from a boy younger than 18 in good health and CMV-seronegative. The sample comprised PBMCs. As DNA, the CDR3 is TGTGCCAGCAGTGAAAAGTGGCGCACAGATACGCAGTATTTT. It translates to CASSEKWRTDTQYF.